Shown below are 8 T cell receptor beta chains from a single sample sequenced in a study of shared clonotypes between healthy human individuals. Clones were read by immunoSEQ multiplex PCR, and TCRdb kept only the in-frame ones, dropping some. Counted here are approximately 1.1 million clones, around three quarters occurring once; the ten biggest clones make up 0.52%. The sample taken for sequencing was memory CD4+ T cells from PBMCs. Indicated subset: CD45RA-negative fraction. These receptors all come from a young man in good health. Some clones in this sample may be carry-over from other donors' samples.

Only a few counts were recorded for this clone. The chain combines TRBV19 with TRBJ1-5; D gene uncertain. This CDR3 spans 14 amino acids. Germline V lookup: CDR1 LNHDA, CDR2 SQIVND (reference sequence). Deletions cut 2 bases from V and 9 bases from J, with 14 bases between. The CDR3 reads CASSITGVVTPQHF. The CDR3 bases are TGTGCCAGTAGTATAACCGGCGTAGTTACGCCCCAGCATTTT. Full variable domain (remainder filled in from reference TRBV19 and TRBJ1-5): DGGITQSPKYLFRKEGQNVTLSCEQNLNHDAMYWYRQDPGQGLRLIYYSQIVNDFQKGDIAEGYSVSREKKESFPLTVTSAQKNPTAFYLCASSITGVVTPQHFGDGTRLSIL.

The chain recombines TRBV2 with TRBJ1-1; TRBD1 is a possible D gene (6 bases). This CDR3 comprises 14 residues. Deletions cut 7 bases from V and 1 base from J, with 13 bases between. The germline V gene has CDR1 SNHLY and CDR2 FYNNEI. CDR3 protein: CASTSGQRNTEAFF. The CDR3 DNA is TGTGCCAGCACCAGCGGACAGAGGAACACTGAAGCTTTCTTT.

This clone was detected a few times. This chain joins TRBV5-1 and TRBJ2-3, with 11 nucleotides matching TRBD2. The CDR3 length is 16 residues. V dropped 2 bases and J dropped 5; count of bases not matched to a gene: 7. The germline CDR1 and CDR2 sequences are SGHRS and YFSETQ. CDR3 sequence: CASSFFTSGSVDTQYF. The CDR3, as DNA: TGCGCCAGCAGCTTCTTTACTAGCGGGAGTGTAGATACGCAGTATTTT.

This chain connects TRBV30 to TRBJ2-2; TRBD1 agrees at 10 bases. After removal of 4 bases from V and 0 bases from J, the junction contained 8 bases not matched to a gene. There are 17 residues in the CDR3. Germline V gene sequence: CDR1 GTSNPN, CDR2 SVGIG (reference sequence). The CDR3 coding sequence is TGTGCCTGGAAGACAGGGGGCTGGTTGGCGAACACCGGGGAGCTGTTTTTT. Its translation: CAWKTGGWLANTGELFF.

This clone was counted a single time. V gene TRBV18 combines with J gene TRBJ1-2; no firm D call. The V gene lost 2 bases and the J gene lost 8 bases, with 15 bases spanning the gap. The CDR3 is 14 amino acids. CDR1 and CDR2 from the germline V gene are KGHSH and LQKENI. The CDR3 coding sequence is TGTGCCAGCTCACCAGGGGAGGGCTATATCGGCTACACCTTC. Translated: CASSPGEGYIGYTF. The variable domain in full, completed from reference TRBV18 and TRBJ1-2, reads NAGVMQNPRHLVRRRGQEARLRCSPMKGHSHVYWYRQLPEEGLKFMVYLQKENIIDESGMPKERFSAEFPKEGPSILRIQQVVRGDSAAYFCASSPGEGYIGYTFGSGTRLTVV.

The CDR3 protein is CASSSHLNTEAFF. The CDR3 bases are TGCGCCAGCAGTTCTCACCTAAACACTGAAGCTTTCTTT. This chain joins TRBV10-1 and TRBJ1-1, with D unclear. This CDR3 comprises 13 residues. Trimming shortened V by 5 bases and J by 2 bases, and 9 bases separated the two germline ends. Germline CDR1 and CDR2: WNHNN and SYGVQD (reference sequence).

This rearrangement joins TRBV5-1 to TRBJ2-5; possibly TRBD1 for D (5 bases). The ends were cut back, 0 bases at V and 4 bases at J, with 10 bases in the middle. The CDR3 spans 14 residues. The germline gives CDR1 SGHRS, CDR2 YFSETQ. The chain's CDR3 is CASSLDVRVETQYF. In DNA form, the CDR3 reads TGCGCCAGCAGCTTGGACGTCAGGGTAGAGACCCAGTACTTC. Variable domain in full (rest from reference TRBV5-1 and TRBJ2-5): KAGVTQTPRYLIKTRGQQVTLSCSPISGHRSVSWYQQTPGQGLQFLFEYFSETQRNKGNFPGRFSGRQFSNSRSEMNVSTLELGDSALYLCASSLDVRVETQYFGPGTRLLVL.

V gene TRBV19 combines with J gene TRBJ1-5; 9 bases fit TRBD1. Germline loops: CDR1 LNHDA, CDR2 SQIVND (reference sequence). This CDR3 contains 15 residues. V shed 10 bases and J 2 bases; nucleotides not matched to a gene: 9. The DNA of the CDR3 is TGTGCCACCACCGACAGGGGGTCTGGCAATCAGCCCCAGCATTTT. Translated, it gives CATTDRGSGNQPQHF.